The 31 T cell receptor beta chains below were found in one sample sequenced in a study of blood T cell repertoires in COVID-19. Produced via immunoSEQ multiplex PCR; TCRdb's table is partial and in-frame only. The sample records about 48,000 clones, around 84% being singletons. Sequencing was carried out using peripheral blood. These receptors came from a woman aged 80 or over with COVID-19, enrolled during active disease.

V and J are TRBV7-9 and TRBJ1-1; 9 nucleotides line up with TRBD1. CDR1 is SEHNR and CDR2 is FQNEAQ in the germline V gene (reference sequence). Trimming took 6 bases from V and 3 from J; bases not matched to a gene: 8. The CDR3 extends over 15 amino acids. CDR3 residues: CASSRTGVLYTEAFF. DNA for the CDR3: TGTGCCAGCAGTAGGACAGGGGTCTTATACACTGAAGCTTTCTTT.

This clone has a single count. J is TRBJ1-3 and V is TRBV29-1; TRBD1 is a possible D gene (6 bases). In germline, CDR1 is SQVTM, CDR2 ANQGSEA. This CDR3 has 15 residues. Trimming removed 3 bases at V and 1 base at J, with 13 bases between. CDR3 DNA: TGCAGCGTTGAGGATACAGGGCGGTCTGGAAACACCATATATTTT. Protein: CSVEDTGRSGNTIYF. Combining the CDR3 with reference TRBV29-1 and TRBJ1-3 gives the whole variable domain SAVISQKPSRDICQRGTSLTIQCQVDSQVTMMFWYRQQPGQSLTLIATANQGSEATYESGFVIDKFPISRPNLTFSTLTVSNMSPEDSSIYLCSVEDTGRSGNTIYFGEGSWLTVV.

This clone is labeled as medium-sized. The V gene is TRBV28, the J gene TRBJ1-5, with TRBD1 identical over 9 bases. CDR3 length: 16 amino acids. Trimming removed 6 bases from V and 6 bases from J; junction bases left unmatched: 12. Germline CDR1 MDHEN, CDR2 SYDVKM. The CDR3 sequence: CASRRGTGGVGQPQHF. The CDR3, as DNA: TGTGCCAGCAGGCGAGGTACAGGGGGCGTTGGTCAGCCCCAGCATTTT.

The V and J genes are TRBV18 and TRBJ1-1; 7 bases fit TRBD1. J was trimmed by 4 bases and V by 6 bases; bases with no gene match: 8. The CDR3 runs 14 residues. Germline V CDR1 and CDR2: KGHSH, LQKENI. CDR3 DNA: TGTGCCAGCTCCGACCGGGCAGGGGGCACTGAAGCTTTCTTT. Its translation: CASSDRAGGTEAFF.

The V and J genes are TRBV5-1 and TRBJ2-1; 11 positions agree with TRBD2. The CDR3 loop spans 16 amino acids. J was trimmed by 12 bases and V by 5 bases; bases with no gene match: 16. Germline V gives CDR1 SGHRS, CDR2 YFSETQ. The CDR3 nucleotides read TGCGCCAGCAGGCCTCCGGGACTAGCGGAGGGGGTCGGGCAGTTCTTC. Protein sequence: CASRPPGLAEGVGQFF.

This clone was seen more than once but under ten times. The chain links TRBV27 to TRBJ2-3, with D unresolved. V gave up 0 bases and J gave up 2 bases, with 6 bases separating them. The CDR3 totals 14 residues. The germline gives CDR1 MNHEY, CDR2 SMNVEV (reference sequence). CDR3 DNA: TGTGCCAGCAGTTTATCGCGGAACACAGATACGCAGTATTTT. Its protein is CASSLSRNTDTQYF.

The chain links TRBV3-1 (or the pseudogene TRBV3-2) to TRBJ1-2; D gene unclear. V lost 1 base and J lost 5, with 11 bases in between. This CDR3 contains 14 residues. CDR1 LGHDT and CDR2 YNNKEL come from the germline V gene (reference sequence). CDR3 in DNA: TGTGCCAGCAGCCAAGTCCCACAGAATTATGGCTACACCTTC. It specifies CASSQVPQNYGYTF.

Turning to this clone: It is unclear where the CDR3 begins or ends on the DNA, so no DNA is shown, and the CDR3 is as TCRdb lists it. This chain joins TRBV12-2 and TRBJ2-1; TRBD1 is the table's D call, not checked against the DNA. TRBV12-2 is assigned pseudogene status. From its first to its last residue, the CDR3 has 15 amino acids. The CDR3 sequence: CASRLVGQGAGEQFF.

The chain has TRBV5-8 and TRBJ1-4; 8 nucleotides agree with TRBD1. Germline V gives CDR1 SGHTS, CDR2 YDEGEE. The CDR3 contains 14 residues. Trimming removed 4 bases from V and 7 bases from J; junction bases left unmatched: 6. The CDR3 protein is CASSPGGWGEKLFF. In DNA, the CDR3 is TGTGCCAGCAGCCCAGGGGGCTGGGGTGAAAAACTGTTTTTT.

This chain joins TRBV6-5 and TRBJ2-1, with 9 bases lining up with TRBD1. With 7 bases clipped from V and 6 bases from J, the junction kept 10 bases outside the gene matches. Germline V gene data show CDR1 as MNHEY and CDR2 as SVGAGI. The CDR3 is 15 residues long. CDR3 bases: TGTGCCAGCACCCCACCGGGGACAGGGTCCAATGAGCAGTTCTTC. Translation: CASTPPGTGSNEQFF.

This chain links TRBV2 with TRBJ1-5; tentative D call: TRBD1 (6 bases). V was pared by 7 bases and J by 0 bases, with 16 bases between. Germline lookup yields CDR1 SNHLY and CDR2 FYNNEI. CDR3 length equals 16 residues. The CDR3 bases are TGTGCCAGCATCGGGACAATAACTATTAGCAATCAGCCCCAGCATTTT. Protein sequence: CASIGTITISNQPQHF. The entire variable domain, with the rest obtained from reference TRBV2 and TRBJ1-5, is as follows: EPEVTQTPSHQVTQMGQEVILRCVPISNHLYFYWYRQILGQKVEFLVSFYNNEISEKSEIFDDQFSVERPDGSNFTLKIRSTKLEDSAMYFCASIGTITISNQPQHFGDGTRLSIL.

The V call is TRBV10-1, the J call TRBJ2-1; tentatively, D is TRBD2 (6 bases). This CDR3 comprises 12 residues. V shed 8 bases and J shed 9 bases, with 14 bases lying between them. Germline CDR1 is WNHNN and CDR2 is SYGVQD (reference sequence). Here the CDR3 DNA reads TGCGCCAGCTCTGGGGGGTATTCTGAGCAGTTCTTC. Its protein is CASSGGYSEQFF.

J is TRBJ2-1 and V is TRBV9; D gene uncertain. Germline CDR1 and CDR2: SGDLS and YYNGEE. This CDR3 spans 12 amino acids. V was pared by 3 bases and J by 7 bases, with 8 bases between. This CDR3 reads CASSGRLNEQFF. In DNA form, the CDR3 reads TGTGCCAGCAGCGGCCGGTTGAATGAGCAGTTCTTC.

The chain joins TRBV7-2 to TRBJ2-7, with 7 bases that match TRBD1. The CDR3 extends over 14 amino acids. Germline CDR1 and CDR2: SGHTA and FQGNSA. V gave up 1 base and J gave up 7 bases; unmatched junction bases: 7. The CDR3 nucleotides are TGTGCCAGCAGCTTAGAGGGGGCGCGGGCAGAGCAGTACTTC. It specifies CASSLEGARAEQYF.

There are a few counts of this clone. This chain links TRBV6-2 or TRBV6-3 with TRBJ1-4, with D uncertain. The germline gives CDR1 MNHEY, CDR2 SVGEGT. Between the trimmed V and J ends, which lost 5 bases and 8 bases, there was a span of 12 bases. The CDR3 covers 13 residues. CDR3: CASSGPSPEKLFF. Written as DNA, the CDR3 is TGTGCCAGCAGTGGGCCATCACCGGAAAAACTGTTTTTT.

The V call is TRBV25-1, the J call TRBJ1-2; 9 bases are shared with TRBD1. Germline CDR1 reads MGHDK; CDR2 reads SYGVNS. This CDR3 contains 16 residues. Trimming removed 6 bases from V and 3 bases from J; junction bases left unmatched: 11. CDR3 sequence (DNA): TGTGCCAGCAGAGGGACAGGGAGCTCTCGGTACTATGGCTACACCTTC. It translates to CASRGTGSSRYYGYTF.

This clone was detected once. This chain joins TRBV6-1 and TRBJ1-6, with D possibly TRBD1 on 6 matching bases. This CDR3 spans 15 amino acids. CDR1 is MNHNS, CDR2 SASEGT, per germline. V dropped 1 base and J dropped 7 bases, with 11 bases sitting between them. CDR3 sequence (DNA): TGTGCCAGCAGTGAAGGGGTACAGGGCAATTCACCCCTCCACTTT. Encoded protein: CASSEGVQGNSPLHF.

This chain uses TRBV5-4 with TRBJ1-1, with D tentatively TRBD1 (5 bases). V was pared by 4 bases and J by 5 bases, with 18 bases between. Germline V gives CDR1 SGHNT, CDR2 YYREEE (reference sequence). The CDR3 totals 15 residues. The CDR3 sequence: CASSRDRGGVTEAFF. CDR3 coding DNA: TGTGCCAGCAGCCGGGACCGTGGGGGGGTGACTGAAGCTTTCTTT.

The chain joins TRBV18 to TRBJ2-1; the match to TRBD1 covers 8 bases. This CDR3 is built from 15 residues. CDR1 is KGHSH and CDR2 is LQKENI in the germline V gene. The V and J ends lost 2 bases and 7 bases, in that order; junction bases with no gene match: 7. The CDR3 nucleotides read TGTGCCAGCTCACCAACGGGTCAGGGGGCGAATGAGCAGTTCTTC. Its translation is CASSPTGQGANEQFF.

The chain recombines TRBV5-1 with TRBJ1-1, with 7 nucleotides matching TRBD1. This CDR3 region has 17 residues. Germline V gives CDR1 SGHRS, CDR2 YFSETQ. The ends lost 3 bases at V and 2 bases at J; junction bases unmatched: 13. CDR3 region: CASSYDGFDRANTEAFF. CDR3 DNA: TGCGCCAGCAGCTACGACGGTTTCGACAGGGCTAACACTGAAGCTTTCTTT.

The CDR3 bases are TGTGCCAGCAGCCAAGATCGCGCAGGCTATGGCTACACCTTC. Amino acid sequence: CASSQDRAGYGYTF. V usage is TRBV3-1 (or the pseudogene TRBV3-2) and J usage is TRBJ1-2; no reliable D call. Trimming took off 0 bases at V and 4 bases at J, with 9 bases between the two ends. This CDR3 has 14 residues. CDR1 LGHDT and CDR2 YNNKEL come from the germline V gene (reference sequence).

Here the CDR3 DNA reads TGTGCCAGCAGCGTGGGACTAGCGGGAGCTCTTCAGTACTTC. Encoded protein: CASSVGLAGALQYF. The chain uses TRBV5-4 and TRBJ2-4, with 14 bases aligning to TRBD2. The CDR3 length is 14 residues. Trimming at V came to 4 bases and at J to 11 bases, leaving 5 bases not matched to a gene. Germline-derived CDR1 and CDR2 are SGHNT and YYREEE (reference sequence).

The chain carries TRBV27 and TRBJ1-1; D may be TRBD1 (6 bases). The germline V and J ends were trimmed by 5 bases and 6 bases, with 19 bases remaining between them. Per the germline V gene, CDR1 is MNHEY and CDR2 is SMNVEV (reference sequence). The CDR3 loop spans 15 amino acids. Here the CDR3 DNA reads TGTGCCAGCAGTCCAACAGGGATCCCCACTTCTGAAGCTTTCTTT. It yields the protein CASSPTGIPTSEAFF.

V gene TRBV2 combines with J gene TRBJ2-1, with TRBD1 matching over 7 bases. Germline CDR1 is SNHLY and CDR2 is FYNNEI. The length of the CDR3 is 15 residues. The V gene end was trimmed by 2 bases and the J gene end by 7 bases; junction bases not matched to a gene: 8. As DNA, the CDR3 is TGTGCCAGCAGTGAATCGACAGGGTCAGCGAATGAGCAGTTCTTC. This encodes CASSESTGSANEQFF.

The chain has TRBV2 and TRBJ2-2; 15 bases match TRBD2. The length of the CDR3 is 17 residues. Germline CDR1 and CDR2: SNHLY and FYNNEI. V trimming: 6 bases; J trimming: 6 bases; junction bases outside the gene matches: 8. The CDR3: CASRRTSGGAGPGELFF. For the CDR3, the DNA is TGTGCCAGCAGAAGGACTAGCGGGGGGGCGGGGCCCGGGGAGCTGTTTTTT. Together with reference TRBV2 and TRBJ2-2, the CDR3 gives the full variable domain: EPEVTQTPSHQVTQMGQEVILRCVPISNHLYFYWYRQILGQKVEFLVSFYNNEISEKSEIFDDQFSVERPDGSNFTLKIRSTKLEDSAMYFCASRRTSGGAGPGELFFGEGSRLTVL.

This clone was seen only a few times. The V and J genes are TRBV6-5 and TRBJ1-6; D perhaps matches TRBD1 (6 bases). Germline V lookup: CDR1 MNHEY, CDR2 SVGAGI. The V end lost 5 bases, the J end lost 9 bases, and 17 bases lay between the germline ends. The CDR3 is 15 amino acids. CDR3: CASSPTGTRGSPLHF. DNA for the CDR3: TGTGCCAGCAGTCCCACGGGAACCAGGGGTTCACCCCTCCACTTT.

This chain joins TRBV27 and TRBJ2-1; TRBD2 might be the D (6 bases). In germline, CDR1 is MNHEY, CDR2 SMNVEV (reference sequence). The CDR3 covers 12 residues. Deletions cut 4 bases from V and 10 bases from J, with 11 bases between. The CDR3 reads CASSYRGGEQFF. CDR3 bases: TGTGCCAGCAGTTACCGGGGAGGCGAGCAGTTCTTC.

Remarks on this clone: At one of its ends the junction is not consistent with the germline gene, which may arise from a read error. The CDR3 sequence: CASSLGDYYSPLHF. The CDR3 bases are TGCGCCAGCAGCTTGGGGGACTATTATTCACCCCTCCACTTT. The rearrangement links TRBV5-1 to TRBJ1-6, with a weak D call TRBD1 (5 bases). Germline-derived CDR1 and CDR2 are SGHRS and YFSETQ. The CDR3 spans 14 residues. The variable domain in full, with the rest retrieved from reference TRBV5-1 and TRBJ1-6, is KAGVTQTPRYLIKTRGQQVTLSCSPISGHRSVSWYQQTPGQGLQFLFEYFSETQRNKGNFPGRFSGRQFSNSRSEMNVSTLELGDSALYLCASSLGDYYSPLHFGNGTRLTVT.

The V gene is TRBV19, the J gene TRBJ1-6; TRBD1 aligns across 8 bases. The germline CDR1 and CDR2 sequences are LNHDA and SQIVND (reference sequence). The CDR3 loop spans 15 amino acids. J lost 11 bases, V lost 7 bases, and 13 bases had no gene match. As DNA, the CDR3 is TGTGCCAGTAAAGTCTTCGACAGGGGTTCGGCACCCCTCCACTTT. It encodes CASKVFDRGSAPLHF. Full variable domain (outside the CDR3, taken from reference TRBV19 and TRBJ1-6): DGGITQSPKYLFRKEGQNVTLSCEQNLNHDAMYWYRQDPGQGLRLIYYSQIVNDFQKGDIAEGYSVSREKKESFPLTVTSAQKNPTAFYLCASKVFDRGSAPLHFGNGTRLTVT.

The CDR3 DNA is TGTGCCAGCGCTCCGCCACGACAGGGGATGACAGATACGCAGTATTTT. It specifies CASAPPRQGMTDTQYF. J is TRBJ2-3 and V is TRBV11-2; TRBD1 aligns across 8 bases. The CDR3 is 16 amino acids. Germline CDR1 reads SGHAT; CDR2 reads FQNNGV. The J segment lost 3 bases and the V segment lost 8 bases, leaving 13 bases of the junction unmatched.

The J gene is TRBJ1-2, the V gene TRBV27; D is possibly TRBD1 (6 bases). The CDR3 contains 15 residues. Trimming took 6 bases from V and 0 from J, leaving 14 bases between them. Germline assignment: CDR1 MNHEY and CDR2 SMNVEV (reference sequence). The CDR3 region has the DNA TGTGCCAGCAGGGGGACATTGGGACCTAACTATGGCTACACCTTC. Translated, it gives CASRGTLGPNYGYTF.